This T cell receptor (beta chain) was documented in a study of cytomegalovirus exposure and HLA in healthy donors. Study-wide results and limits: Most TCR sequences were rare, but some public TCRs occurred in many donors. Specificity for CMV antigens was confirmed in vitro for three of the CMV-associated chains. Investigators reported 150 to 200 TCR beta chains as tied to cytomegalovirus. A later analysis found first-cohort TCR clusters tended to co-occur in the 130 or so validation repertoires.

CDR3 length: 16 amino acids. Germline V gene lookup returns CDR1 SSHAT and CDR2 FNYEAQ (reference sequence). The data were produced by immunoSEQ multiplex PCR, yet TCRdb's version contains in-frame clones alone and is incomplete. The data show some 170,000 clones, with around four fifths seen just once and around 2% held by the top ten. For this clone: The antigen remains unidentified. At one of its ends the junction is not consistent with the germline gene, which may arise from a read error.

Material: PBMCs. This clonotype was obtained from a man younger than 45 in good health and CMV-seropositive. The V gene is TRBV7-7, the J gene TRBJ2-6; D unresolved. DNA for the CDR3: TGTGCTAGCAGCTTACTCGGAGCATCTGGGGCCAACGTCCTGACTTTC. This gives the protein CASSLLGASGANVLTF.